What follows is one T cell receptor beta chain and its context. Its specificity is unknown. This may arise from a read error, as a much more abundant clone is one base away. CDR3 length: 15 amino acids. V was clipped by 3 bases and J by 9 bases, with 15 bases between them. Germline V lookup: CDR1 ENHRY, CDR2 SYGVKD. The sample comes from a study of CD8+CD57+ T cells in acquired aplastic anemia. In patients chosen for sequencing, flow cytometry had shown CD8+CD57+ cell expansion. Each patient carried a diagnosis of severe acquired aplastic anemia. Overall study findings and caveats: Shared by patients and controls, approximately 29 CD8+ CDR3s were abundant in patients.

Researchers used genomic DNA as the template to profile TCR beta VDJ and CDR3. Each CDR3 protein gets one entry after TCRdb re-called the reads with MiXCR. Altogether about 220,000 distinct CDR3 sequences are present, around 45% being singletons, with the ten largest covering approximately 7.8%. The TCR originated in a human donor with aplastic anemia. Sequenced: sorted CD4+, CD8+, or CD8+CD57+ T cells (not recorded which) from PBMCs. The rearrangement links TRBV10-3 to TRBJ1-6; tentatively, D is TRBD1 (5 bases). The CDR3 protein is CAISEEGVGGSPLHF. The CDR3 nucleotides read TGTGCCATCAGTGAAGAAGGGGTGGGGGGTTCACCCCTCCACTTT.